This T cell receptor (beta chain) was identified during a study of identical twins. The germline V gene has CDR1 SGHTA and CDR2 FQGTGA. Trimming stripped 6 bases from V and 0 bases from J, with 13 bases between. This CDR3 has 15 residues. Study-wide points: Analyses of zero insertions could, in part, be confounded by invariant MAIT and iNKT cells. Conclusions rested on cross-sectional statistics rather than following the same donors.

After template switching added a universal primer site, the resulting cDNA carried unique molecular identifiers. TCRdb used MiXCR to reprocess the 5' RACE reads, holding one entry per CDR3 protein. This table has around 340,000 distinct CDR3 sequences, more than 9% appearing once. This clonotype has a handful of counts. Its specificity is unknown. This same sample was also taken into another study, of yellow fever vaccine responses in identical twins. That paper notes: Twins showed a vaccine T cell response that reportedly seemed partly convergent, partly personalized.

The chain couples TRBV7-3 to TRBJ2-3; D possibly corresponds to TRBD2 (6 bases). The sample comprised CD8+ T cells sorted from blood. This sequence was found in a young woman in good health. The CDR3 loop reads CASSETGGSTDTQYF. DNA for the CDR3: TGTGCCAGCAGTGAAACCGGGGGTAGCACAGATACGCAGTATTTT.